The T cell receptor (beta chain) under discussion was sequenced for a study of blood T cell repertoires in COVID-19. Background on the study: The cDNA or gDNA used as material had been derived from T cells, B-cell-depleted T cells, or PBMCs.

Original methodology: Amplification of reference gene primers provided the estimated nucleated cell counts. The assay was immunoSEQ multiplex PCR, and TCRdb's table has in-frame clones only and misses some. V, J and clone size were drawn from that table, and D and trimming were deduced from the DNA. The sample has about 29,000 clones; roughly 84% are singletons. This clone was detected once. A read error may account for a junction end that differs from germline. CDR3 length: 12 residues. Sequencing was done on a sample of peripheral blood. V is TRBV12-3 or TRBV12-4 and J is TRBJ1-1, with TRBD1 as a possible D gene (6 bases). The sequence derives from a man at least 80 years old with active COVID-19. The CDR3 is CASSPRDISVYF. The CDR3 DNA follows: TGTGCCAGCAGTCCCCGGGACATCAGCGTATACTTT.